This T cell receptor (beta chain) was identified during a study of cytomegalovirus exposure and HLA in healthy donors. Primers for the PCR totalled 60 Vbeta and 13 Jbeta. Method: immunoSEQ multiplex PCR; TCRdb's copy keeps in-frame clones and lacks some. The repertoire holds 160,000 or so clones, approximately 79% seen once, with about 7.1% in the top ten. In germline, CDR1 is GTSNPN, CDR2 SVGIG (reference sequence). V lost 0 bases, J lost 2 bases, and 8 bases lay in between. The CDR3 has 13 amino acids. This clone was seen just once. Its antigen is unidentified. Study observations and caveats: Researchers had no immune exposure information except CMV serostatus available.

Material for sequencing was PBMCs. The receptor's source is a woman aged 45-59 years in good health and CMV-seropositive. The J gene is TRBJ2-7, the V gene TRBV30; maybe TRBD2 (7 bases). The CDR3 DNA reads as TGTGCCTGGAGTGTAGGGGGGGCCTACGAGCAGTACTTC. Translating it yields CAWSVGGAYEQYF. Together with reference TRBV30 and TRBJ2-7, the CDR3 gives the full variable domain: SQTIHQWPATLVQPVGSPLSLECTVEGTSNPNLYWYRQAAGRGLQLLFYSVGIGQISSEVPQNLSASRPQDRQFILSSKKLLLSDSGFYLCAWSVGGAYEQYFGPGTRLTVT.